The 6 T cell receptor beta chains given below trace back to one sample, sequenced in a study of immune characteristics of hereditary and idiopathic chronic pancreatitis. Patients having total pancreatectomy with islet autotransplantation provided the chronic pancreatitis pancreas tissue. The table came from immunoSEQ multiplex PCR; TCRdb's copy has only in-frame clones and leaves some out. The sample contains just under 6,000 clones, more than 65% of which appear only once. What was sequenced was pancreas tissue with hereditary chronic pancreatitis. The receptor set was obtained from a human donor with chronic pancreatitis.

As regards this clone: At one of its ends the junction is not consistent with the germline gene, which may arise from a read error. This chain links TRBV7-2 with TRBJ2-2; maybe TRBD2 (6 bases). Germline V gene lookup returns CDR1 SGHTA and CDR2 FQGNSA. The CDR3 consists of 16 residues. In DNA, the CDR3 is TGTGCCAGCAGCCCCTTCGGCGGGGCGAAAACCGGGGAGCTGTTTTTT. Translation gives CASSPFGGAKTGELFF.

The chain is built from TRBV3-1 (or the pseudogene TRBV3-2) and TRBJ2-7; perhaps TRBD1 as D (6 bases). Germline V gene sequence: CDR1 LGHDT, CDR2 YNNKEL (reference sequence). With 1 base removed from V and 7 bases from J, the gap between germline ends came to 17 bases. The CDR3 length is 15 residues. The CDR3 coding sequence is TGTGCCAGCAGCCAAGTGGGGGCAGGCCACGTGGAGCAGTACTTC. Residues: CASSQVGAGHVEQYF.

This clone was seen only a few times. The CDR3 sequence: CASSPFGGIHSYEQYF. DNA of the CDR3: TGTGCCAGCAGCCCATTCGGGGGGATCCACTCCTACGAGCAGTACTTC. The chain links TRBV7-2 to TRBJ2-7, with 7 bases fitting TRBD2. CDR1 SGHTA and CDR2 FQGNSA come from the germline V gene. Trimming cost V 5 bases and J 0 bases; bases outside gene matches: 10. The CDR3 is 16 residues long.

This clone was found a few times. The V call is TRBV30, the J call TRBJ1-3; D call uncertain. Germline V gene sequence: CDR1 GTSNPN, CDR2 SVGIG (reference sequence). V gave up 0 bases and J gave up 0 bases, with 15 bases separating them. There are 17 residues in the CDR3. The CDR3: CAWSVIGSTFSGNTIYF. CDR3 DNA: TGTGCCTGGAGTGTAATTGGTTCAACCTTCTCTGGAAACACCATATATTTT.

In this sample, this clone turned up a few times. The gene calls are TRBV9 and TRBJ2-5; possible D gene TRBD1, 6 bases. Per germline, CDR1 SGDLS and CDR2 YYNGEE. Trimming pared 0 bases from V and 4 bases from J, leaving 13 bases between. The CDR3 sequence is 15 residues long. The CDR3 here is CASSVDTGRGETQYF. CDR3 bases: TGTGCCAGCAGCGTAGACACCGGCAGGGGAGAGACCCAGTACTTC.

The J gene is TRBJ1-1, the V gene TRBV15; D gene unclear. Trimming shortened V by 0 bases and J by 1 base, and 6 bases separated the two germline ends. The CDR3 runs 14 residues. Germline CDR1 reads LNHNV; CDR2 reads YYDKDF (reference sequence). CDR3 residues: CATSRDGWNTEAFF. In DNA form, the CDR3 reads TGTGCCACCAGCAGAGACGGCTGGAACACTGAAGCTTTCTTT.